This T cell receptor beta chain originates from a study of cytomegalovirus exposure and HLA in healthy donors. Trimming removed 6 bases at V and 3 bases at J, with 11 bases between. The germline V gene encodes CDR1 LNHDA and CDR2 SQIVND (reference sequence). This CDR3 is 13 amino acids long. This clone was observed a few times. Its target is unknown. Study-level points and caveats: Fewer N-insertions than the approximately 700-donor mean were reportedly shown by an Asian-associated ancestry cluster in a later analysis.

The PCR employed 60 Vbeta primers together with 13 Jbeta primers. Only in-frame clones appear in the TCRdb table, and some are missing; sequencing was by immunoSEQ multiplex PCR. The sample carries fewer than 250,000 clones, around 80% recorded once. This sequence was found in a woman aged 40 to 50 in good health and CMV-seronegative. The rearrangement uses TRBV19 and TRBJ1-1; the D gene is possibly TRBD1 (5 bases). The material sequenced was PBMCs. The CDR3 loop reads CASRRQSDTEAFF. In DNA, the CDR3 is TGTGCCAGTAGACGACAGTCGGACACTGAAGCTTTCTTT.